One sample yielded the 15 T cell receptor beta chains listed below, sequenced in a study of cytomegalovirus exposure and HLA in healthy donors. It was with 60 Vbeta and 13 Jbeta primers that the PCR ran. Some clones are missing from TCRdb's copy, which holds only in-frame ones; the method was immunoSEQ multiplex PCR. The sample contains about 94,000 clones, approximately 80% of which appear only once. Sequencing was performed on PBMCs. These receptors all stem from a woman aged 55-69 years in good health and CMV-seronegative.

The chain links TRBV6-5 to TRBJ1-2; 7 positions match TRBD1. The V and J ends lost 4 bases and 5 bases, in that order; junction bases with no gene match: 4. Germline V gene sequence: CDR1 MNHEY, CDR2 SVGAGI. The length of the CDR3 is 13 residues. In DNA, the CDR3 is TGTGCCAGCAGTTCACAGGGGATTTATGGCTACACCTTC. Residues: CASSSQGIYGYTF.

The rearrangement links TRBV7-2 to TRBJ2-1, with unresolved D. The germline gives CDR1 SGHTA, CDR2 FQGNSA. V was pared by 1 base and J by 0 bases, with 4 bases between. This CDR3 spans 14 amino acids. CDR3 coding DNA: TGTGCCAGCAGCTTAGGGGCCTCCTACAATGAGCAGTTCTTC. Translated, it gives CASSLGASYNEQFF.

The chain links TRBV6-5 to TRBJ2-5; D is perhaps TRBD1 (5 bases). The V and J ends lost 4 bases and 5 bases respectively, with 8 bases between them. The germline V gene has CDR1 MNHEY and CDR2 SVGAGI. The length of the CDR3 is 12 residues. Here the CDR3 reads CASSSSGETQYF. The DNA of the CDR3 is TGTGCCAGCAGTTCGTCAGGGGAGACCCAGTACTTC.

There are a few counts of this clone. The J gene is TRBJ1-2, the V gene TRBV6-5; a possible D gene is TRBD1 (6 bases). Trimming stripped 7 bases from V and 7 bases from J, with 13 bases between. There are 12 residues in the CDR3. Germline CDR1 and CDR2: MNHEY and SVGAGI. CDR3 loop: CASTTGYAGYTF. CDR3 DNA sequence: TGTGCCAGCACCACAGGGTATGCTGGCTACACCTTC.

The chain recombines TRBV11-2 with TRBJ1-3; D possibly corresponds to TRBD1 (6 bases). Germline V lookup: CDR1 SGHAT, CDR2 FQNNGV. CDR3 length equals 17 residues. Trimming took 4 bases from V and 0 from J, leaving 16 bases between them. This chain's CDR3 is CASSSTHRVYSGNTIYF. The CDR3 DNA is TGTGCCAGCAGCTCAACCCACAGGGTTTACTCTGGAAACACCATATATTTT.

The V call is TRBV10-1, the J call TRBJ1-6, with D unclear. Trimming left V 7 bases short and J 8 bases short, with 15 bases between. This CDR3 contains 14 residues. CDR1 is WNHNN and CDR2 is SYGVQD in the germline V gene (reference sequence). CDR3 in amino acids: CASNGPTLDSPLHF. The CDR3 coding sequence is TGCGCCAGCAATGGGCCTACTTTGGATTCACCCCTCCACTTT.

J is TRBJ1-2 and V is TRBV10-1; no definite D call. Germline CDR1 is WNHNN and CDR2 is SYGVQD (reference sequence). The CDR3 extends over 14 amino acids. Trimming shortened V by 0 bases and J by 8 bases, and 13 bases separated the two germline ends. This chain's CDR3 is CASSESAGAGGYTF. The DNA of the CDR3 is TGCGCCAGCAGTGAGTCAGCGGGCGCTGGCGGCTACACCTTC.

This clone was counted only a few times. The CDR3 is CASSGSGVQETQYF. Written as DNA, the CDR3 is TGCGCCAGCAGCGGGTCGGGGGTCCAAGAGACCCAGTACTTC. V and J are TRBV5-1 and TRBJ2-5, with a possible D match to TRBD2 (6 bases). Per germline, CDR1 SGHRS and CDR2 YFSETQ. V gave up 4 bases and J gave up 1 base, with 11 bases separating them. The CDR3 is made up of 14 amino acids. The complete variable domain, with remaining parts taken from reference TRBV5-1 and TRBJ2-5, reads KAGVTQTPRYLIKTRGQQVTLSCSPISGHRSVSWYQQTPGQGLQFLFEYFSETQRNKGNFPGRFSGRQFSNSRSEMNVSTLELGDSALYLCASSGSGVQETQYFGPGTRLLVL.

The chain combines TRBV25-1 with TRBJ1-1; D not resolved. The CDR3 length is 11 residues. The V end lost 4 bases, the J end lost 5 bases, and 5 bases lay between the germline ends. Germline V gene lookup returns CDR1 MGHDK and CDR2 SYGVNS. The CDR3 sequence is CASSAYTEAFF. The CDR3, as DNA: TGTGCCAGCAGTGCTTATACTGAAGCTTTCTTT.

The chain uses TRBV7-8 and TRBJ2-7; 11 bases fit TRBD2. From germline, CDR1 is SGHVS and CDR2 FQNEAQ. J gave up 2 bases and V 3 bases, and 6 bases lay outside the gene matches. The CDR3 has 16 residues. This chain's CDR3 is CASSLRLLAGAYEQYF. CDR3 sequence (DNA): TGTGCCAGCAGCTTGCGGCTACTAGCGGGGGCCTACGAGCAGTACTTC.

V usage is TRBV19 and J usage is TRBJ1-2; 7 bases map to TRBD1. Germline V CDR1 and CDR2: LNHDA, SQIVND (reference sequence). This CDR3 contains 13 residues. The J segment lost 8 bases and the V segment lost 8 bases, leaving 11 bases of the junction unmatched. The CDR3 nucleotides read TGTGCCAGTCGAGGGGACAGTACGAGCGGCTACACCTTC. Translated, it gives CASRGDSTSGYTF. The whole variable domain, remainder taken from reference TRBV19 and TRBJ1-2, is DGGITQSPKYLFRKEGQNVTLSCEQNLNHDAMYWYRQDPGQGLRLIYYSQIVNDFQKGDIAEGYSVSREKKESFPLTVTSAQKNPTAFYLCASRGDSTSGYTFGSGTRLTVV.

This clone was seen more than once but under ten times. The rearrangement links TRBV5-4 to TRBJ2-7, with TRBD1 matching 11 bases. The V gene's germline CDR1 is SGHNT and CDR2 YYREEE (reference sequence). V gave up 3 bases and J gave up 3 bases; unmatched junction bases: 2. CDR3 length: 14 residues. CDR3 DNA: TGTGCCAGCAGCTCCGGGACAGGGGGCTACGAGCAGTACTTC. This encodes CASSSGTGGYEQYF. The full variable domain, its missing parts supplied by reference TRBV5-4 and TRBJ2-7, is ETGVTQSPTHLIKTRGQQVTLRCSSQSGHNTVSWYQQALGQGPQFIFQYYREEENGRGNFPPRFSGLQFPNYSSELNVNALELDDSALYLCASSSGTGGYEQYFGPGTRLTVT.

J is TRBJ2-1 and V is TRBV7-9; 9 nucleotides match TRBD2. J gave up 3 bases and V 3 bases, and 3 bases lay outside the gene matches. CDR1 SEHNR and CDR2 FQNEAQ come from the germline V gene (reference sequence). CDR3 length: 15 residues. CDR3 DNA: TGTGCCAGCAGCTTGACTAGCGGTTACTACAATGAGCAGTTCTTC. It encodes CASSLTSGYYNEQFF.

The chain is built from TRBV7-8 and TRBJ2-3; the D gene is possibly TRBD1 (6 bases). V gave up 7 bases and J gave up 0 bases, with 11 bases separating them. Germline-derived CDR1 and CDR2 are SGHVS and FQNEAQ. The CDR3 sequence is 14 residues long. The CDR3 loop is CASKGGSSTDTQYF. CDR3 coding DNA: TGTGCCAGCAAAGGGGGTTCTAGCACAGATACGCAGTATTTT.

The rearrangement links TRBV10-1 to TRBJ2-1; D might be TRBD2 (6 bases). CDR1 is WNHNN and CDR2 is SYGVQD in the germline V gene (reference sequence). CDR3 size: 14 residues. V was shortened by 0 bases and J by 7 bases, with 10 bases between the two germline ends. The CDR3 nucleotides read TGCGCCAGCAGTGAGTCATGGGGAGGTAATGAGCAGTTCTTC. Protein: CASSESWGGNEQFF.